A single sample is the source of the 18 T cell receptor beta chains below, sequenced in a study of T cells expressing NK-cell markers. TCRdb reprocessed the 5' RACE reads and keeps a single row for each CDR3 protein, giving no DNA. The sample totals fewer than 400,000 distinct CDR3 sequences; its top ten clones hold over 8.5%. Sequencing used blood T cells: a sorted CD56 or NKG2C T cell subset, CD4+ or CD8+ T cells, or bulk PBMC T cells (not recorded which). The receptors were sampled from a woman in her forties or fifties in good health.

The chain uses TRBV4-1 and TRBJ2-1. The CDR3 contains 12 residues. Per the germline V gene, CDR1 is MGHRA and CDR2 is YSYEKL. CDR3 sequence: CASSQGTDEQFF.

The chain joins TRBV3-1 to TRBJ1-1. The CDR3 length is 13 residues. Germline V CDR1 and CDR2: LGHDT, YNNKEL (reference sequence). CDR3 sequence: CASTLGEDGVAFF.

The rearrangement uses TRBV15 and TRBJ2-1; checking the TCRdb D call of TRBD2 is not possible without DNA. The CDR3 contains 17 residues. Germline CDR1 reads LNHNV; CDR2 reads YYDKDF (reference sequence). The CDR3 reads CATSRDRPTSGRLLRFF. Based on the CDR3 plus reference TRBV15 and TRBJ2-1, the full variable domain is DAMVIQNPRYQVTQFGKPVTLSCSQTLNHNVMYWYQQKSSQAPKLLFHYYDKDFNNEADTPDNFQSRRPNTSFCFLDIRSPGLGDTAMYLCATSRDRPTSGRLLRFFGPGTRLTVL.

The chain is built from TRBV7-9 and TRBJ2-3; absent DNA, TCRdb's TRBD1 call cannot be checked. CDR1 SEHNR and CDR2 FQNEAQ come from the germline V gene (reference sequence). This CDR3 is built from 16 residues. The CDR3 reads CASSLREHSGADTQYF.

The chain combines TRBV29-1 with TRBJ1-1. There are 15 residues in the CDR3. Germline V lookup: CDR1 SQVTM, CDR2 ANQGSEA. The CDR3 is CSVEVQGGWNTEAFF.

The chain's CDR3 is CASSLSSGLNEQFF. The chain carries TRBV5-1 and TRBJ2-1; the TRBD2 assignment by TCRdb is unverifiable without DNA. CDR1 and CDR2 (germline): SGHRS, YFSETQ. This CDR3 spans 14 amino acids.

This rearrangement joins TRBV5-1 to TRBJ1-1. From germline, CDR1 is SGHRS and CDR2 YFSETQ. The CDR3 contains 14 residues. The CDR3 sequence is CASSLDGSGTEAFF.

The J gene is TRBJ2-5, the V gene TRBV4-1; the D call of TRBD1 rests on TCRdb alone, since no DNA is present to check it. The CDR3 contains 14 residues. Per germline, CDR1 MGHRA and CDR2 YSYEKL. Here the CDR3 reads CASSLEVGVETQYF.

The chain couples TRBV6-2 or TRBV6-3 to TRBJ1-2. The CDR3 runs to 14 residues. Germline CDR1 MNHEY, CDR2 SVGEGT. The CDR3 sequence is CASSYGPRPYGYTF.

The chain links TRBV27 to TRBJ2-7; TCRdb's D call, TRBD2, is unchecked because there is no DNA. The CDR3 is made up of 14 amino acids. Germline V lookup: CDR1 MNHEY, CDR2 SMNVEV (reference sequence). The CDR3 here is CASSPAGGPYEQYF.

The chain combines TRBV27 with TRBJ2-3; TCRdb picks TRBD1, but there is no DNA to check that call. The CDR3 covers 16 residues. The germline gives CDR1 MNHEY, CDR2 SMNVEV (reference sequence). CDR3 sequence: CASRPWGGRGTDTQYF.

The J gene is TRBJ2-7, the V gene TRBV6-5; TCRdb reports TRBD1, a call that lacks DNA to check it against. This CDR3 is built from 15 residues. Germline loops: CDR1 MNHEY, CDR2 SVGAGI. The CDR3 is CASSYTRDGFNQQYF.

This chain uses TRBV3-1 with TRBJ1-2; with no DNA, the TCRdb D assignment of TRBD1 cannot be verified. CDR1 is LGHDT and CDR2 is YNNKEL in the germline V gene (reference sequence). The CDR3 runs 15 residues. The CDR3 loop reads CASSQDQGGYYGYTF.

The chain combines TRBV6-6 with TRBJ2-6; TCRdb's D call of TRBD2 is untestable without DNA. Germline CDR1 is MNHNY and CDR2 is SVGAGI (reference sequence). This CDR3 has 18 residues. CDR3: CASSYGTRASSGANVLTF.

The CDR3 reads CASSQDGGLQETQYF. The chain couples TRBV3-1 to TRBJ2-5; TCRdb reports TRBD2, a call that lacks DNA to check it against. The CDR3 runs to 15 residues. CDR1 LGHDT and CDR2 YNNKEL come from the germline V gene (reference sequence).

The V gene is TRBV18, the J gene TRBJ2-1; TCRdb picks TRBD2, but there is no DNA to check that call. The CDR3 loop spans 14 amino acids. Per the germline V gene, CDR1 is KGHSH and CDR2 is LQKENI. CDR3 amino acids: CASSSPGTSGEQFF.

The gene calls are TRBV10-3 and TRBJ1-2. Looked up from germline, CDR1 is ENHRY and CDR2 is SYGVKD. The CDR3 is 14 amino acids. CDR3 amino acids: CAITQTEEGAGYTF.

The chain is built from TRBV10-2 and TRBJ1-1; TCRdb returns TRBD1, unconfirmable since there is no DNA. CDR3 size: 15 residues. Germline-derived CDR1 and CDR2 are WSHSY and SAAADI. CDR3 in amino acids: CASSESLGARTEAFF.